The text below deals with one TCR beta chain. The antigen is unknown. This record belongs to a study of T cell responses to AZD1222 COVID-19 vaccine. Assay: immunoSEQ multiplex PCR; the TCRdb copy retains only in-frame clones and omits some. The sample yields roughly 140,000 clones, 82% seen once. Overall study results and limits: Sampling that yielded the repertoires occurred only after the peak T cell response. Females made up more of the donors, who were largely white British, and clonal diversity may have come out too low.

Germline assignment: CDR1 MNHNY and CDR2 SVGAGI (reference sequence). The CDR3 extends over 16 amino acids. V was trimmed by 2 bases and J by 4 bases, leaving 18 bases between them. Sequenced here: peripheral blood, sampled on day 0 of MenACWY control vaccination. This TCR was sampled from an adult in good health. The J gene is TRBJ2-7, the V gene TRBV6-6, with D perhaps matching TRBD2 (6 bases). The CDR3 region is CASSYGAQAGRYEQYV. DNA of the CDR3: TGTGCCAGCAGTTACGGGGCCCAAGCAGGGAGGTACGAGCAGTACGTC.